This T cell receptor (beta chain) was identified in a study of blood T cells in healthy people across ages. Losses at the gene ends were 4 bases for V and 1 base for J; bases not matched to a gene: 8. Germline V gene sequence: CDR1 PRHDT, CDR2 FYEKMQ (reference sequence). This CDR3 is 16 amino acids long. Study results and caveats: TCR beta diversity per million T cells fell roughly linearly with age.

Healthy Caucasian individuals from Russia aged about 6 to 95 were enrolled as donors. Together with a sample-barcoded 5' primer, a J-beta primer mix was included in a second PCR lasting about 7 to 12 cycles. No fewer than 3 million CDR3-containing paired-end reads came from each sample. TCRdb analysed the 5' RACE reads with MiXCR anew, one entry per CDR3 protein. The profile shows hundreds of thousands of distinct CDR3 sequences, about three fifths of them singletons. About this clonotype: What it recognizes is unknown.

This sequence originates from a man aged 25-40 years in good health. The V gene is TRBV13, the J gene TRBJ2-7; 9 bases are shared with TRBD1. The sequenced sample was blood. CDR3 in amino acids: CASSSSGTGWSYEQYF. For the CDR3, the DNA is TGTGCCAGCAGCTCCTCCGGGACAGGGTGGTCCTACGAGCAGTACTTC.